This is a list of T cell receptor beta chains from one sample in a study of T cells expressing NK-cell markers. Each CDR3 protein gets one entry in TCRdb, which reprocessed the 5' RACE reads and gives no DNA. This sample contains 300,000 to 450,000 distinct CDR3 sequences. The sample taken for sequencing was blood T cells: a sorted CD56 or NKG2C T cell subset, CD4+ or CD8+ T cells, or bulk PBMC T cells (not recorded which). These receptors were collected from a man aged 18-69 years in good health. Each CDR3 is given with its conserved first and last residue.

TRBJ1-1 TRBV15 CATSPRKESEAFF
TRBJ1-6 TRBV12-3/TRBV12-4 CASSLGVRAAPLHF
TRBJ1-4 TRBV12-3/TRBV12-4 CASSLGVRREKLFF
TRBJ2-7 TRBV20-1 CSASWQSYYEQYF
TRBJ2-3 TRBV20-1 CSARGSGGAFSQYF
TRBJ1-5 TRBV27 CASSRPGRPQHF
TRBJ1-1 TRBV11-2 CASSLHTEAFF
TRBJ2-1 TRBV5-1 CASSVEAYNEQFF
TRBJ2-1 TRBV6-1 CASTQGQGGNEQFF
TRBJ2-5 TRBV6-1 CASSHRGPRAETQYF
TRBJ2-1 TRBV5-1 CASRAGTGQPYYNEQFF
TRBJ2-3 TRBV11-3 CASSYGFTGVTDTQYF
TRBJ2-3 TRBV6-5 CASSSPRGRGLAGTDTQYF
TRBJ2-3 TRBV15 CATSRDLLAGSTDTQYF
TRBJ2-7 TRBV12-3/TRBV12-4 CASRASGVSSYEQYF
TRBJ1-6 TRBV6-1 CASAAGYDNSPLHF
TRBJ2-2 TRBV7-9 CASSWTGATGELFF
TRBJ2-5 TRBV7-6 CASSLGGVVSETQYF
TRBJ2-2 TRBV7-3 CASSSGRESGELFF
TRBJ2-7 TRBV5-1 CASSPGQTGRGYEQYF
TRBJ2-7 TRBV3-1 CASSRTARGEQYF
TRBJ1-4 TRBV19 CASSAGKPGEKLFF
TRBJ2-3 TRBV12-3/TRBV12-4 CASSLPPRGTQYF
TRBJ2-6 TRBV11-2 CASSRYAGSSGANVLTF
TRBJ2-2 TRBV7-3 CASSPLAGGIGELFF
TRBJ2-3 TRBV20-1 CSASNGGQGQDTQYF
TRBJ1-1 TRBV6-1 CASSRDRRNTEAFF
TRBJ2-2 TRBV12-3/TRBV12-4 CASSFGGWGDTGELFF
TRBJ2-7 TRBV12-3/TRBV12-4 CASSWGRAGGPDEQYF
TRBJ2-1 TRBV14 CASSLKQGGSYNEQFF
TRBJ2-1 TRBV7-2 CASTIQGSIHNEQFF
TRBJ2-1 TRBV6-5 CASSYESSGVGSEQFF
TRBJ2-1 TRBV7-6 CASSLREANAYNEQFF
TRBJ2-3 TRBV27 CASSPPRGGQGIGSDTQYF
TRBJ2-1 TRBV7-9 CASSHPGMAYSYNEQFF
TRBJ2-6 TRBV7-3 CASSSVISGANVLTF
TRBJ1-1 TRBV7-2 CASSSRPVGTTEAFF
TRBJ1-4 TRBV5-4 CASSLSPGEKLFF
TRBJ2-2 TRBV14 CASSQDWGRVNTGELFF
TRBJ2-1 TRBV19 CASKAERVNNEQFF
TRBJ2-2 TRBV2 CASRLTGQGTGELFF